Each of the 18 T cell receptor beta chains below was sequenced from the same sample in a study of T cell repertoires in cytomegalovirus infection. Their antigens are not known. From the reads, TCRdb called clonotypes with MiXCR, one entry per CDR3 protein. Of about 160,000 distinct CDR3 sequences in the sample, less than 25% were seen once. Sequenced here: CD8+ T cells from cultured PBMCs, sampled from culture after CMV antigen stimulation. The origin of the receptors is a human donor in good health (CMV status not recorded). Some clones in this sample may be carry-over from other donors' samples.

J is TRBJ1-1 and V is TRBV4-2; D is unresolved. Trimming pared 1 base from V and 1 base from J, leaving 10 bases between. The CDR3 contains 15 residues. Germline CDR1 reads LGHNA; CDR2 reads YNFKEQ. The CDR3 loop is CASSQVVGSNTEAFF. CDR3 in DNA: TGTGCCAGCAGCCAAGTGGTAGGGTCGAACACTGAAGCTTTCTTT.

This clonotype appeared a few times. The V gene is TRBV4-2, the J gene TRBJ2-2, with TRBD1 matching over 12 bases. From germline, CDR1 is LGHNA and CDR2 YNFKEQ. This CDR3 is 13 amino acids long. With 9 bases clipped from V and 7 bases from J, the junction kept 3 bases outside the gene matches. CDR3: CASRDRGLGELFF. The CDR3 nucleotides are TGTGCCAGTAGGGACAGGGGGCTCGGGGAGCTGTTTTTT.

This clonotype was counted a few times. V is TRBV7-2 and J is TRBJ1-5; D uncertain. The CDR3 contains 13 residues. Looked up from germline, CDR1 is SGHTA and CDR2 is FQGNSA. Trimming took off 0 bases at V and 3 bases at J, with 3 bases between the two ends. The CDR3 loop reads CASSLANNQPQHF. The DNA of the CDR3 is TGTGCCAGCAGCTTAGCTAACAATCAGCCCCAGCATTTT.

The V and J genes are TRBV19 and TRBJ2-7, with 8 bases aligning to TRBD1. The CDR3 loop spans 13 amino acids. V lost 5 bases and J lost 6; bases outside the gene matches: 6. Germline V gene data show CDR1 as LNHDA and CDR2 as SQIVND (reference sequence). The CDR3 sequence: CASSPRTGSEQYF. CDR3 coding DNA: TGTGCCAGTAGTCCGCGGACAGGGAGCGAGCAGTACTTC.

This clonotype was observed a few times. The chain employs TRBV12-3 or TRBV12-4 and TRBJ2-2; the match to TRBD2 covers 7 bases. This CDR3 is built from 14 residues. The V gene end was trimmed by 7 bases and the J gene end by 1 base; junction bases not matched to a gene: 3. CDR3 region: CASTPGGNTGELFF. The CDR3 nucleotides are TGTGCCAGCACTCCGGGGGGGAACACCGGGGAGCTGTTTTTT.

This clonotype has only a few counts. J is TRBJ2-5 and V is TRBV7-2; TRBD1 might be the D (6 bases). The CDR3 consists of 13 residues. Looked up from germline, CDR1 is SGHTA and CDR2 is FQGNSA. Trimming removed 5 bases at V and 2 bases at J, with 9 bases between. The CDR3 DNA follows: TGTGCCAGCAGCCCACAGGGACAAGAGACCCAGTACTTC. Its protein is CASSPQGQETQYF.

The chain has TRBV27 and TRBJ2-7, with TRBD1 matching over 7 bases. Losses at the gene ends were 7 bases for V and 2 bases for J; bases not matched to a gene: 5. CDR3 length: 13 amino acids. Germline V lookup: CDR1 MNHEY, CDR2 SMNVEV (reference sequence). The CDR3 DNA is TGTGCCAGCAAGACAGGGTTAGCCTACGAGCAGTACTTC. It specifies CASKTGLAYEQYF.

This clonotype was counted a few times. J is TRBJ1-1 and V is TRBV7-8, with 12 bases identical to TRBD1. V was clipped by 7 bases and J by 1 base; unmatched bases: 25. Germline assignment: CDR1 SGHVS and CDR2 FQNEAQ. The CDR3 is 22 residues long. The CDR3 spells CASTQPEGQGAWTPNRNTEAFF. Here the CDR3 DNA reads TGTGCCAGCACCCAGCCGGAGGGACAGGGGGCTTGGACCCCAAACCGGAACACTGAAGCTTTCTTT. Full variable domain (remainder filled in from reference TRBV7-8 and TRBJ1-1): GAGVSQSPRYKVAKRGQDVALRCDPISGHVSLFWYQQALGQGPEFLTYFQNEAQLDKSGLPSDRFFAERPEGSVSTLKIQRTQQEDSAVYLCASTQPEGQGAWTPNRNTEAFFGQGTRLTVV.

This clonotype was observed a few times. The chain employs TRBV7-6 and TRBJ1-1; no clear D gene. There are 12 residues in the CDR3. From germline, CDR1 is SGHVS and CDR2 FNYEAQ. Trimming left V 5 bases short and J 3 bases short, with 7 bases between. The CDR3 bases are TGTGCCAGCAGCAGAGATCACACTGAAGCTTTCTTT. Encoded protein: CASSRDHTEAFF.

The rearrangement joins TRBV19 to TRBJ1-2; D gene uncertain. This CDR3 is built from 14 residues. Germline V gene lookup returns CDR1 LNHDA and CDR2 SQIVND (reference sequence). Trimming took 6 bases from V and 4 from J, leaving 15 bases between them. The CDR3 is CASRDSPFPYGYTF. Written as DNA, the CDR3 is TGTGCCAGTAGGGACTCGCCTTTTCCCTATGGCTACACCTTC.

Comment on this clonotype: A much larger clone differs from this one at a single base, so this may be a read error. The V call is TRBV12-3 or TRBV12-4, the J call TRBJ2-5; tentative D call: TRBD1 (6 bases). This CDR3 comprises 14 residues. V shed 6 bases and J shed 4 bases, with 15 bases lying between them. The CDR3 bases are TGTGCCAGCAGACAGGGACGGGATTTAGAGACCCAGTACTTC. Translating it yields CASRQGRDLETQYF.

A single count supports this clonotype. The rearrangement uses TRBV6-1 and TRBJ2-1; TRBD1 aligns across 8 bases. The CDR3 contains 12 residues. Germline V gives CDR1 MNHNS, CDR2 SASEGT. Trimming at V came to 6 bases and at J to 7 bases, leaving 2 bases not matched to a gene. CDR3 in DNA: TGTGCCAGCAGCCGACAGGGGAATGAGCAGTTCTTC. Translated: CASSRQGNEQFF.

This clonotype was seen a few times. The DNA for the CDR3 is TGTGCCAGCAGTCCAATCGGACCGAACTATGGCTACACCTTC. Translation: CASSPIGPNYGYTF. The gene calls are TRBV27 and TRBJ1-2, with D hard to call. Germline V CDR1 and CDR2: MNHEY, SMNVEV (reference sequence). The CDR3 contains 14 residues. V lost 5 bases and J lost 2, with 12 bases in between.

This clonotype was seen a few times. This CDR3 reads CASSFESRGRTEAFF. CDR3 nucleotides: TGTGCCAGCAGCTTCGAGAGCAGGGGACGCACTGAAGCTTTCTTT. The chain combines TRBV5-6 with TRBJ1-1; possibly TRBD1 for D (6 bases). This CDR3 spans 15 amino acids. The germline gives CDR1 SGHDT, CDR2 YYEEEE. V lost 2 bases and J 4 bases, leaving 15 bases between the germline ends.

The chain joins TRBV6-6 to TRBJ2-2; 8 nucleotides match TRBD1. The trim removed 7 bases at V and 6 bases at J, leaving 4 bases unmatched. Germline values: CDR1 MNHNY, CDR2 SVGAGI (reference sequence). This CDR3 spans 13 amino acids. The CDR3 nucleotides are TGTGCCAGCAAGGGACAGGTCGCCGGGGAGCTGTTTTTT. This translates into CASKGQVAGELFF.

Remarks on this clonotype: One end of the junction fails to match germline, which may point to a read error. This sequence joins TRBV7-7 and TRBJ2-5; TRBD2 aligns across 7 bases. Germline V CDR1 and CDR2: SSHAT, FNYEAQ (reference sequence). CDR3 length: 16 residues. This chain's CDR3 is CASSLGPELAQETQYF. DNA of the CDR3: TGTGCTAGCAGCTTAGGGCCTGAACTAGCGCAAGAGACCCAGTACTTC.

This clonotype was detected only once. The chain links TRBV6-1 to TRBJ1-1; no reliable D call. Deletions cut 5 bases from V and 6 bases from J, with 16 bases between. The CDR3 runs 14 residues. Per the germline V gene, CDR1 is MNHNS and CDR2 is SASEGT. The chain's CDR3 is CASSYPAWWAEAFF. The CDR3 nucleotides are TGTGCCAGCAGTTACCCTGCGTGGTGGGCTGAAGCTTTCTTT.

This clonotype was recorded a few times. The CDR3 spells CASTAAGGKQFF. The CDR3 DNA is TGTGCCAGCACCGCTGCGGGGGGAAAGCAGTTCTTC. V is TRBV12-3 or TRBV12-4 and J is TRBJ2-1, with 8 bases that match TRBD2. The CDR3 loop spans 12 amino acids. With V trimmed by 7 bases and J by 11 bases, 7 bases remained unmatched.